Given below is one TCR beta chain in context. This sample also contains other DNA sequences that code for the same CDR3. Sequenced by immunoSEQ multiplex PCR; TCRdb stores in-frame clones only, minus some. The data contain around 1.6 million clones, 95% to 99% of them seen just once; the ten biggest clones take up around 0.47%. The entry originates in a study of shared clonotypes between healthy human individuals. Sequencing used naive CD4+ T cells sorted from blood. Subset defined: CD45RA+ positively selected. The receptor's source is a man between 25 and 39 years old in good health.

DNA of the CDR3: TGTGCCAGCAGCGTAGGCCTAGCCAACAATGAGCAGTTCTTC. Protein: CASSVGLANNEQFF. This chain connects TRBV9 to TRBJ2-1, with a tentative D call TRBD2 (5 bases). Between the trimmed V and J ends, which lost 0 bases and 5 bases, there was a span of 9 bases. This CDR3 is built from 14 residues. The germline CDR1 and CDR2 sequences are SGDLS and YYNGEE.